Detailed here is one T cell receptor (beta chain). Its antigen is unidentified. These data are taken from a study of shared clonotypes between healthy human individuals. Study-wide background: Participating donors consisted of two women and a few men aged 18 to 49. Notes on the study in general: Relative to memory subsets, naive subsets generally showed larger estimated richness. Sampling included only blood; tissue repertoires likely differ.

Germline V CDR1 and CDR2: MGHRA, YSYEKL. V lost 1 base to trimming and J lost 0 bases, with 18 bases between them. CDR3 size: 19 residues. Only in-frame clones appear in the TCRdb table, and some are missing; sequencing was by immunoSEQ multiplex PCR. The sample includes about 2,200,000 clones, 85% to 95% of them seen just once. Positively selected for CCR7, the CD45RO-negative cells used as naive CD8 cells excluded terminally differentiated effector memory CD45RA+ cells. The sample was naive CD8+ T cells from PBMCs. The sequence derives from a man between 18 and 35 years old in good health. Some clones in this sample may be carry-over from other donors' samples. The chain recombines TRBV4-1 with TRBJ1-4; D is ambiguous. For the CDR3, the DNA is TGCGCCAGCAGCCAAGTGAGGACTTGGGATTTAGCAACTAATGAAAAACTGTTTTTT. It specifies CASSQVRTWDLATNEKLFF.